This T cell receptor beta chain was recovered during a study of memory B cells and T cells in multiple sclerosis (dated by TCRdb to 2017 to 2018). About the investigation overall: In multiple sclerosis patients, the study set the TCR beta repertoires of autoproliferating peripheral T cells against those of T cells infiltrating brain lesions. TCR sequencing included two multiple sclerosis patients for whom either brain lesions at autopsy or brain-infiltrating cells from biopsy were available.

This clone has more than one count but fewer than ten. Its antigen target is currently unknown. Base qualities are not at hand, and no much larger clone is one base apart. Points the paper makes about the study in general: Clone-set sizes differed between compartments, which influenced counts of shared clonotypes and required normalization.

In the germline V gene, CDR1 corresponds to SGHVS and CDR2 to FNYEAQ. The CDR3 covers 16 residues, taking in both the cysteine and the phenylalanine. Left in the record is the CDR3 DNA by itself, 48 bases read in frame from the first base. Relative to germline, V is missing 5 bases and J is missing 0 bases, with 4 bases of the junction outside any gene match. Before use, PBMCs were isolated by Ficoll density gradient centrifugation and cryopreserved. Using the immunoSEQ Platform, TCRbeta CDR3 regions were amplified from extracted genomic DNA. Multiplex PCR, high-throughput sequencing and a vendor bioinformatics pipeline were combined in the immunoSEQ assay. As for the authors' bioinformatics: Non-productive sequences and CDR3s shorter than 4 amino acids were excluded, and clonotype frequencies were recalculated for each sample. In immunoSEQ Analyzer 2.0, shared clonotypes were identified as identical CDR3 amino acid, V gene and J gene sequences. To normalize repertoire overlap, the number of shared clonotypes was divided by the product of the two clone-set sizes and multiplied by 1000 to give arbitrary units. Imported from immuneACCESS, the table was reduced by TCRdb to in-frame sequences with V and J called. These copies leave out some clones; in studies compared against another copy, an unresolved V gene accounts for under half, and the cause of the remainder is not known. V, J and clone size were drawn from that table, and D and trimming were deduced from the DNA. The table for this sample lists several thousand clones; roughly 50% of them were counted only once. The top ten clonotypes cover approximately 33% of the sample.

This TCR came from a human donor with multiple sclerosis. This receptor chain uses TRBV7-6 and TRBJ2-1, with 10 bases matching TRBD2. Sequencing was performed on memory (CD45RO+) CD8+ T cells from blood. The sample's cell subset or site label, in plain terms: CD45RO+ memory T cells sorted from peripheral blood. The sequenced DNA is TGTGCCAGCAGCCCGTCTAGCGGGAGCTCCTACAATGAGCAGTTCTTC. Protein translation: CASSPSSGSSYNEQFF.